The clone carrying this TCR beta chain occurred many times. Its specificity is not known. The length of the CDR3 is 13 residues. CDR1 is MGHRA, CDR2 YSYEKL, per germline. Trimming left V 4 bases short and J 6 bases short, with 9 bases between. The entry originates in a study of T cells after yellow fever vaccination. Background on the study: Preparation used SMART-Seq v4 Ultra Low Input for the low-cell-number fractions. Whole-study results and caveats: The secondary response was weaker but peaked faster, day 5 versus 15. Only a small proportion of the clonotypes turned up in both the CD4 and the CD8 compartments, likely arising from convergent recombination.

A universal primer site and UMIs were added as TCR cDNA was made by 5'RACE template switching. Via MiXCR, TCRdb re-called the 5' RACE reads, giving one row per CDR3 protein. The sample holds about 74,000 distinct CDR3 sequences, approximately 7.7% seen once. The receptor was isolated from a young man who received the YFV17D yellow fever vaccine. The chain has TRBV4-1 and TRBJ1-4, with D uncertain. The sequencing used CD8+ T cells sorted from PBMCs, collected about 5 days after the first yellow fever vaccination. The CDR3 here is CASSRRTDEKLFF. Here the CDR3 DNA reads TGCGCCAGCAGCCGACGGACGGATGAAAAACTGTTTTTT.